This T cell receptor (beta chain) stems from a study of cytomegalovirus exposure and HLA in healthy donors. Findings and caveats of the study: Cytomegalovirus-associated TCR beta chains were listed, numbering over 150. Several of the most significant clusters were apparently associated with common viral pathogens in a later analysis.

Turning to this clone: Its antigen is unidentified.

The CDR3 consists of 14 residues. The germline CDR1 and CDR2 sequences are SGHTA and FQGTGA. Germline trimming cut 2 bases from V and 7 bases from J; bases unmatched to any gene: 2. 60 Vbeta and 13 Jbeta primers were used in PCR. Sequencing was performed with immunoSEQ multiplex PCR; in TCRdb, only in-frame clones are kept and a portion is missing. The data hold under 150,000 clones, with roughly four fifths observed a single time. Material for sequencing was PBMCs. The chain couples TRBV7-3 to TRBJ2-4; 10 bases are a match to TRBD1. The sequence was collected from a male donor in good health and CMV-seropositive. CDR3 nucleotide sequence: TGTGCCAGCAGCTTACGGGGACAGGGGAACATTCAGTACTTC. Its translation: CASSLRGQGNIQYF.